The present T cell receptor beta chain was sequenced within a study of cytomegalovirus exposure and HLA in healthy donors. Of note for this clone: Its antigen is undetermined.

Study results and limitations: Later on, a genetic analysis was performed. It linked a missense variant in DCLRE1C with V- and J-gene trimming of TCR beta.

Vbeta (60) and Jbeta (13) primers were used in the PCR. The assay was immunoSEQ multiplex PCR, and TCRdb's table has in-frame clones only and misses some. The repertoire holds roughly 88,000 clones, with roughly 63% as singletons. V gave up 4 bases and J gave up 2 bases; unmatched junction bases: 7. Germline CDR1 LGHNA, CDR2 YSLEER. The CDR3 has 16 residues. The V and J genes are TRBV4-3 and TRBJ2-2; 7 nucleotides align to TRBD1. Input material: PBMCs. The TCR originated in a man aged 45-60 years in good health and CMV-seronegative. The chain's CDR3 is CASSPHRGVNTGELFF. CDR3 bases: TGCGCCAGCAGCCCGCACAGGGGCGTCAACACCGGGGAGCTGTTTTTT.